The clone carrying this T cell receptor beta chain was found many times. These data are taken from a study of early T cells in non-severe SARS-CoV-2 infection. V dropped 0 bases and J dropped 7; count of bases not matched to a gene: 14. The CDR3 has 18 amino acids. The germline V gene has CDR1 MNHEY and CDR2 SVGEGT. TCRdb reprocessed the 5' RACE reads with MiXCR, giving one entry per CDR3 protein. The sample consists of some 87,000 distinct CDR3 sequences, 9.5% to 13% of them appearing once. What was sequenced was whole blood. This sequence was found in an adult who was a healthcare worker with PCR-confirmed SARS-CoV-2 infection or an uninfected control (not recorded which). The chain is built from TRBV6-2 or TRBV6-3 and TRBJ2-3; TRBD2 matches 9 bases. CDR3 sequence: CASSYSTSSGSLVNTQYF. DNA for the CDR3: TGTGCCAGCAGTTACTCCACCAGTAGCGGGAGTCTGGTAAATACGCAGTATTTT.